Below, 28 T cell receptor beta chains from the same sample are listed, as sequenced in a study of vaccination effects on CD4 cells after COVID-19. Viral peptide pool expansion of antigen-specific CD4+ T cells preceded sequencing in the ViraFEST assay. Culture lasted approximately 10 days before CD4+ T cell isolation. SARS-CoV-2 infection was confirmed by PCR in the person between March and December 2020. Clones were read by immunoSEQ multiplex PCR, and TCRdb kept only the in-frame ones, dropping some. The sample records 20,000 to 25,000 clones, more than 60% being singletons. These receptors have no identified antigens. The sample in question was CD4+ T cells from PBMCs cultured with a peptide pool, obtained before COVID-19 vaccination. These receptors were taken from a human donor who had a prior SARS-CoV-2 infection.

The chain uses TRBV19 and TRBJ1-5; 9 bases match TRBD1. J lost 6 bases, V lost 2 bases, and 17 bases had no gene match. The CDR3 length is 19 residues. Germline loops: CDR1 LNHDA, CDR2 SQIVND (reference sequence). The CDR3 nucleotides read TGTGCCAGTAGTATATCCCTGGGACAGGGTATGGGATCCGGTCAGCCCCAGCATTTT. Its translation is CASSISLGQGMGSGQPQHF.

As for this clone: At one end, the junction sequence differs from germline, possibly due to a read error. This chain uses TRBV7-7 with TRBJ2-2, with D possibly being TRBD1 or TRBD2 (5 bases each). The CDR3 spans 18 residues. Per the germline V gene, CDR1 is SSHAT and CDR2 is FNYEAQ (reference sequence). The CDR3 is CASSLEGPPPMDTGELFF. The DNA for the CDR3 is TGTGCTAGCAGCTTAGAGGGACCACCCCCGATGGACACCGGGGAGCTGTTTTTT.

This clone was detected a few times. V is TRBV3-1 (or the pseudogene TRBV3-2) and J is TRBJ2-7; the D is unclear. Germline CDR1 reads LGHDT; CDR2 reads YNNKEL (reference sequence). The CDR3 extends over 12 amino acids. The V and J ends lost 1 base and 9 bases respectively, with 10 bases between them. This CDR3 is CASSQVPGSQYF. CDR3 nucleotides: TGTGCCAGCAGCCAAGTTCCCGGGTCGCAGTACTTC.

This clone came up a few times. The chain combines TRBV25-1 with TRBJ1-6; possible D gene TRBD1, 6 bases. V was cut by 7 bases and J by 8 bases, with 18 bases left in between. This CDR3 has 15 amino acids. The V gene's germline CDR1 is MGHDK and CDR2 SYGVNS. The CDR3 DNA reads TGTGCCAGCAAGCACTCGAACAGGGACTATTCACCCCTCCACTTT. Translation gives CASKHSNRDYSPLHF. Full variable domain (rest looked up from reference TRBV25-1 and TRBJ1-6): EADIYQTPRYLVIGTGKKITLECSQTMGHDKMYWYQQDPGMELHLIHYSYGVNSTEKGDLSSESTVSRIRTEHFPLTLESARPSHTSQYLCASKHSNRDYSPLHFGNGTRLTVT.

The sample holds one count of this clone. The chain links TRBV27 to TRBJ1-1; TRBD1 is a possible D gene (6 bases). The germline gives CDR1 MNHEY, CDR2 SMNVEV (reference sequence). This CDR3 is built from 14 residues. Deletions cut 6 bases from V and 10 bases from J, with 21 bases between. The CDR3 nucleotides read TGTGCCAGCAGGGGGGGGACAAAACGAGCGTCAGCTTTCTTT. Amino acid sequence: CASRGGTKRASAFF.

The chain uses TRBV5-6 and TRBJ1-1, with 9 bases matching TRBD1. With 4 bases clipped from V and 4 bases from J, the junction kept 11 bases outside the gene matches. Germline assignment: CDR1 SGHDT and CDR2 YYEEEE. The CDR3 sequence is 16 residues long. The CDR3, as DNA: TGTGCCAGCAGCCTACCCGGGACAGGGAAACTCACTGAAGCTTTCTTT. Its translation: CASSLPGTGKLTEAFF.

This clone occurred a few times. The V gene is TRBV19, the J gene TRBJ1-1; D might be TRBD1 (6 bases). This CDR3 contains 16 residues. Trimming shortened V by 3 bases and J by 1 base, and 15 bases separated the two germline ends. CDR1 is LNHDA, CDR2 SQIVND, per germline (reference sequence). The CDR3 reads CASSIIGGTPNTEAFF. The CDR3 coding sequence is TGTGCCAGTAGTATTATAGGCGGGACACCGAACACTGAAGCTTTCTTT.

The CDR3 here is CASSSLTGGSGYTF. Here the CDR3 DNA reads TGTGCCAGCAGTTCCCTTACAGGGGGCTCTGGCTACACCTTC. The J gene is TRBJ1-2, the V gene TRBV11-3; 9 nucleotides align to TRBD1. The germline gives CDR1 SGHNT, CDR2 YENEEA. The CDR3 sequence is 14 residues long. J was trimmed by 7 bases and V by 6 bases; bases with no gene match: 9. Variable domain in full (rest from reference TRBV11-3 and TRBJ1-2): EAGVVQSPRYKIIEKKQPVAFWCNPISGHNTLYWYLQNLGQGPELLIRYENEEAVDDSQLPKDRFSAERLKGVDSTLKIQPAELGDSAVYLCASSSLTGGSGYTFGSGTRLTVV.

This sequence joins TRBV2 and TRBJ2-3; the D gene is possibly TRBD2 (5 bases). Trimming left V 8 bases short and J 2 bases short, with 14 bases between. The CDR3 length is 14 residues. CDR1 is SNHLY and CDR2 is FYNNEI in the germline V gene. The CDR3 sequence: CASLERGFTDTQYF. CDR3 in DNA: TGTGCCAGCCTCGAACGGGGATTCACAGATACGCAGTATTTT.

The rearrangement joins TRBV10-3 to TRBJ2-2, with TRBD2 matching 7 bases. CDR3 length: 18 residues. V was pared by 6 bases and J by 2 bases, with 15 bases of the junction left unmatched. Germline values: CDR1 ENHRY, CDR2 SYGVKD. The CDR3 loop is CAISRLLPGGGNTGELFF. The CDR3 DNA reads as TGTGCCATCAGCCGCCTGTTACCGGGGGGTGGAAACACCGGGGAGCTGTTTTTT.

The DNA of the CDR3 is TGTGCCACGGGGGAAGGGACAGGCAATGAAAAACTGTTTTTT. It specifies CATGEGTGNEKLFF. The J gene is TRBJ1-4, the V gene TRBV18, with 8 positions matching TRBD1. The germline V gene has CDR1 KGHSH and CDR2 LQKENI. There are 14 residues in the CDR3. V gave up 10 bases and J gave up 5 bases; unmatched junction bases: 9.

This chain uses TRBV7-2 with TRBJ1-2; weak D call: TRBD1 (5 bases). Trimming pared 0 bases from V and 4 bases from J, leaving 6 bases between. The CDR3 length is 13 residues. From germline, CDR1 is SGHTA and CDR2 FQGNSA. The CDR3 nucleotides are TGTGCCAGCAGCTTAGCGGGGCTCTATGGCTACACCTTC. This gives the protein CASSLAGLYGYTF.

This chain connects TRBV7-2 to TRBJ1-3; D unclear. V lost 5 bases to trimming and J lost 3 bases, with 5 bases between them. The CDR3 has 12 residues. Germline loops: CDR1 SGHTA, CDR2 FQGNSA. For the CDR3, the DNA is TGTGCCAGCAGCCCCCTTGGAAACACCATATATTTT. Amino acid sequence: CASSPLGNTIYF.

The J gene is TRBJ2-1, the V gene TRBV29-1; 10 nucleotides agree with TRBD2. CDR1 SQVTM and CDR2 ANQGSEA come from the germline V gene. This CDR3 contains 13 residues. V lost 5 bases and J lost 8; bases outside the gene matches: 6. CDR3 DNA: TGCAGCGTTTACAGCGGGGGGGCGGATGAGCAGTTCTTC. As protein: CSVYSGGADEQFF.

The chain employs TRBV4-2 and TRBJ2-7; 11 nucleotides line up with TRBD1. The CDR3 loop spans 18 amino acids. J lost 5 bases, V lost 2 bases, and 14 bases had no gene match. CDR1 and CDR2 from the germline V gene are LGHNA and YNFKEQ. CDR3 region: CASSQQPPAGTGGHEQYF. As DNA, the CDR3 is TGTGCCAGCAGCCAACAGCCACCCGCCGGGACAGGGGGACACGAGCAGTACTTC.

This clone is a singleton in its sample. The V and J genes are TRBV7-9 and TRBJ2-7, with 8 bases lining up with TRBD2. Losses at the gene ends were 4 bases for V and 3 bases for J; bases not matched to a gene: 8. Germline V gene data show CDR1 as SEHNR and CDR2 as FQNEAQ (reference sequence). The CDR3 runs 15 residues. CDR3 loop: CASSSKTSVNYEQYF. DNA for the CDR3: TGTGCCAGCAGCTCAAAGACTAGCGTGAACTACGAGCAGTACTTC.

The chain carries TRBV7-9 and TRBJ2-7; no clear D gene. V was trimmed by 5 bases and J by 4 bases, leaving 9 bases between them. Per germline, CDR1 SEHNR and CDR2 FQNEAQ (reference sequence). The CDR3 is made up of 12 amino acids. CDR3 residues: CASSAVSYEQYF. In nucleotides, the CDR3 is TGTGCCAGCAGCGCGGTCTCATACGAGCAGTACTTC.

The CDR3 coding sequence is TGTGCCAGCTCACCACCGCCTAGAGGTGGCGAGCAGTACTTC. Protein product: CASSPPPRGGEQYF. This chain uses TRBV18 with TRBJ2-7; D gene ambiguous. Trimming cost V 0 bases and J 6 bases, with 12 bases left between them. In germline, CDR1 is KGHSH, CDR2 LQKENI. CDR3 length equals 14 residues.

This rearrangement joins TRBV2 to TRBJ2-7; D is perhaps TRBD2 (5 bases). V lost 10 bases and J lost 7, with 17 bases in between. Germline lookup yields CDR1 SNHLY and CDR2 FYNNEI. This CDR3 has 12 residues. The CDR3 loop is CATSGYPWEQYF. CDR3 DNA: TGTGCCACCTCGGGGTACCCGTGGGAGCAGTACTTC. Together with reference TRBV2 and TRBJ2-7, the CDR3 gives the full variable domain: EPEVTQTPSHQVTQMGQEVILRCVPISNHLYFYWYRQILGQKVEFLVSFYNNEISEKSEIFDDQFSVERPDGSNFTLKIRSTKLEDSAMYFCATSGYPWEQYFGPGTRLTVT.

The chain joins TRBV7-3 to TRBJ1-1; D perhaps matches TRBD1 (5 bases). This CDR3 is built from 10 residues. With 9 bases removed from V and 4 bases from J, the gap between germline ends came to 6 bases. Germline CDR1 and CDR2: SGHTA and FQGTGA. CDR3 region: CARGTTEAFF. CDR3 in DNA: TGTGCCAGGGGGACCACTGAAGCTTTCTTT.

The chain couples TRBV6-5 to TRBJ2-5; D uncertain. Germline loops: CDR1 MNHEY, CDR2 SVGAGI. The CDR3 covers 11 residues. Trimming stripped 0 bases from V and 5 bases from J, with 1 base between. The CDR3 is CASSYSETQYF. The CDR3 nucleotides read TGTGCCAGCAGTTACTCGGAGACCCAGTACTTC.

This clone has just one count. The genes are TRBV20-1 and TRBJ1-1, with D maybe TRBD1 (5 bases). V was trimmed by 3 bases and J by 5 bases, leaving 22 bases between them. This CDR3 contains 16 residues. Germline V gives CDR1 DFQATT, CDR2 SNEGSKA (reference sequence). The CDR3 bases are TGCAGTGCTAGTCGAGGGGCGCTTGAGAAAAGGACTGAAGCTTTCTTT. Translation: CSASRGALEKRTEAFF.

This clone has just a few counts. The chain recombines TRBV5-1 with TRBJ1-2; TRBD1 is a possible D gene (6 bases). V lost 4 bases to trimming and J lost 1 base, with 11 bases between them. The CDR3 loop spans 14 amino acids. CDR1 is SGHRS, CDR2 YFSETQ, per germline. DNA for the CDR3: TGCGCCAGCAGCCCGGACAGACTTAACTATGGCTACACCTTC. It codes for CASSPDRLNYGYTF.

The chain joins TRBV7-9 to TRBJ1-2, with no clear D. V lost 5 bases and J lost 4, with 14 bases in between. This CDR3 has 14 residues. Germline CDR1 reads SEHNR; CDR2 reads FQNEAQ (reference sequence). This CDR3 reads CASSPTSQFYGYTF. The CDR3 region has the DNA TGTGCCAGCAGCCCAACCTCACAGTTCTATGGCTACACCTTC.

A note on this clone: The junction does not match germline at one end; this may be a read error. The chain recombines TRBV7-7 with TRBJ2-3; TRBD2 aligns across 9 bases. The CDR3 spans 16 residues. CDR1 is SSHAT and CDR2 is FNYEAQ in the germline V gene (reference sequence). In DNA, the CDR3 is TGTGCTAGCAGCTTAAGGGCGGGAGGGGCCGCAGATACGCAGTATTTT. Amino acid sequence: CASSLRAGGAADTQYF.

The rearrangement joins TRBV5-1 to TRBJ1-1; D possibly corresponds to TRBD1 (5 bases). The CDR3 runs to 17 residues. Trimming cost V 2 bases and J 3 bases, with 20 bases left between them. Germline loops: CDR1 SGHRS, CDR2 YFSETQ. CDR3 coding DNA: TGCGCCAGCAGCTTCCAACCCCCGGGGCAGTACCACACTGAAGCTTTCTTT. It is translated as CASSFQPPGQYHTEAFF.

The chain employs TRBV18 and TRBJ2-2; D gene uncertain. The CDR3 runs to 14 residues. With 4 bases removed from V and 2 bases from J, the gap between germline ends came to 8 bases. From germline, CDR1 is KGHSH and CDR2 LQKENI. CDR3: CASSLTPNTGELFF. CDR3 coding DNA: TGTGCCAGCTCACTTACCCCAAACACCGGGGAGCTGTTTTTT.

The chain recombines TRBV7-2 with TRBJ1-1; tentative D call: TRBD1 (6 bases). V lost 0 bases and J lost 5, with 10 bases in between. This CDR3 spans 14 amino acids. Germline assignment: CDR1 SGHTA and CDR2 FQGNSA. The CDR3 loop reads CASSLAWGATEAFF. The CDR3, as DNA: TGTGCCAGCAGCTTAGCATGGGGGGCGACTGAAGCTTTCTTT.